The 8 T cell receptor beta chains given below trace back to one sample, sequenced in a study of T-cell reconstitution after alpha-beta-depleted transplantation in children. The authors prepared the TCRbeta library with unique molecular identifiers. MiXCR was run by TCRdb on the PCR reads, yielding one entry per CDR3 protein. The table includes hundreds of thousands of distinct CDR3 sequences, roughly a tenth detected once. Sequences were derived from PBMCs from the stem cell graft donor, sampled from the stem cell graft. The receptors here all came from a human donor who donated a stem cell graft to a child with acute myeloid leukemia.

This chain uses TRBV29-1 with TRBJ1-1; D remains ambiguous. The germline V gene has CDR1 SQVTM and CDR2 ANQGSEA. The V end lost 4 bases, the J end lost 4 bases, and 10 bases lay between the germline ends. The CDR3 is 12 amino acids. This chain's CDR3 is CSVVAGITEAFF. DNA for the CDR3: TGCAGCGTTGTAGCCGGGATCACTGAAGCTTTCTTT.

This clonotype came up many times. The chain carries TRBV29-1 and TRBJ2-7, with TRBD2 matching over 7 bases. The CDR3 is 15 residues long. The J segment lost 0 bases and the V segment lost 6 bases, leaving 11 bases of the junction unmatched. Germline V gene lookup returns CDR1 SQVTM and CDR2 ANQGSEA. The CDR3 is CSVGSRLANSYEQYF. CDR3 nucleotide sequence: TGCAGCGTCGGATCCCGACTAGCAAACTCCTACGAGCAGTACTTC.

CDR3 sequence: CASASPRLAAYEQYF. The CDR3 nucleotides are TGTGCCAGCGCGTCTCCACGACTAGCGGCCTACGAGCAGTACTTC. This rearrangement joins TRBV27 to TRBJ2-7, with 9 bases matching TRBD2. The germline CDR1 and CDR2 sequences are MNHEY and SMNVEV (reference sequence). Trimming took 8 bases from V and 2 from J; bases not matched to a gene: 10. The CDR3 sequence is 15 residues long.

The chain couples TRBV29-1 to TRBJ1-1; 8 nucleotides align to TRBD1. Germline V gene sequence: CDR1 SQVTM, CDR2 ANQGSEA. With V trimmed by 7 bases and J by 0 bases, 10 bases remained unmatched. The CDR3 consists of 15 residues. CDR3 residues: CSAQRPGGMNTEAFF. CDR3 in DNA: TGCAGCGCGCAGCGCCCAGGGGGCATGAACACTGAAGCTTTCTTT.

The gene calls are TRBV28 and TRBJ2-2; D may be TRBD2 (7 bases). V dropped 7 bases and J dropped 0 bases, with 15 bases sitting between them. Germline V CDR1 and CDR2: MDHEN, SYDVKM. The CDR3 is 16 amino acids. The CDR3 sequence is CASTPPGGPNTGELFF. The CDR3 nucleotides read TGTGCCAGCACCCCCCCCGGGGGGCCGAACACCGGGGAGCTGTTTTTT.

Comments on this clonotype: The junction departs from the called germline gene at one end, perhaps through a read error. This chain connects TRBV11-1 to TRBJ2-7; 9 bases agree with TRBD2. The CDR3 covers 15 residues. The germline V gene encodes CDR1 SGHAT and CDR2 FQDESV (reference sequence). CDR3 amino acids: CASSPGRGLAYEPYF. CDR3 in DNA: TGTGCCAGCAGCCCGGGGAGGGGACTAGCCTACGAGCCGTACTTC.

The rearrangement links TRBV11-2 to TRBJ2-1; 11 bases map to TRBD2. With V trimmed by 1 base and J by 0 bases, 5 bases remained unmatched. The germline CDR1 and CDR2 sequences are SGHAT and FQNNGV. The CDR3 extends over 18 amino acids. CDR3 sequence (DNA): TGTGCCAGCAGCTTAGGGACTAGCGGGTATAGCTCCTACAATGAGCAGTTCTTC. Translated, it gives CASSLGTSGYSSYNEQFF. Supplemented by reference TRBV11-2 and TRBJ2-1, the full variable domain reads EAGVAQSPRYKIIEKRQSVAFWCNPISGHATLYWYQQILGQGPKLLIQFQNNGVVDDSQLPKDRFSAERLKGVDSTLKIQPAKLEDSAVYLCASSLGTSGYSSYNEQFFGPGTRLTVL.

In this sample, this clonotype turned up many times. The V call is TRBV27, the J call TRBJ2-3; D possibly corresponds to TRBD1 (5 bases). In germline, CDR1 is MNHEY, CDR2 SMNVEV (reference sequence). The CDR3 extends over 14 amino acids. The germline V and J ends were trimmed by 8 bases and 6 bases, with 18 bases remaining between them. CDR3 bases: TGTGCCAGCGGGGCCTCGAACACATGGGATACGCAGTATTTT. This sequence encodes CASGASNTWDTQYF.